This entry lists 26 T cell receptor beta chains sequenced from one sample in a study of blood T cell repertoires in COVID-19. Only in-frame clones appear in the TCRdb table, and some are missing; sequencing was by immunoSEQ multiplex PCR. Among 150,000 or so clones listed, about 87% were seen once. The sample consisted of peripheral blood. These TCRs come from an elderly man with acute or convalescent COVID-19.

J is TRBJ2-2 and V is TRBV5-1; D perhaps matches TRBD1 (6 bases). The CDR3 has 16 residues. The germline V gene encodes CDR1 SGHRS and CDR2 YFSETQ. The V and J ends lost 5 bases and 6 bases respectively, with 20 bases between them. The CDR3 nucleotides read TGCGCCAGCAGTCCGCAGGGGACGGTGGTGGCCGGGGAGCTGTTTTTT. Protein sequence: CASSPQGTVVAGELFF.

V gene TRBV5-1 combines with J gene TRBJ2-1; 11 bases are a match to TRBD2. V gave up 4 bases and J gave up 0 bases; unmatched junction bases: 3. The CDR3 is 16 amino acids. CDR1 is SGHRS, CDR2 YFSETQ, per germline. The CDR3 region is CASSDGTSGSYNEQFF. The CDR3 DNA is TGCGCCAGCAGCGACGGGACTAGCGGCTCCTACAATGAGCAGTTCTTC.

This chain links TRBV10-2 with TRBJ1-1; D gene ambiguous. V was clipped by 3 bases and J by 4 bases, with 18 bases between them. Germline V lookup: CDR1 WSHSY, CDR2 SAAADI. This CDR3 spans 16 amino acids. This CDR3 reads CASSDRTTGRGTEAFF. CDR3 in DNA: TGCGCCAGCAGTGATAGAACAACTGGTCGAGGCACTGAAGCTTTCTTT.

CDR3 sequence (DNA): TGTGCCAGCAGTTTCGGGGGTGGTGGCTACACCTTC. Translation gives CASSFGGGGYTF. V and J are TRBV28 and TRBJ1-2; possible D gene TRBD1, 5 bases. V lost 3 bases to trimming and J lost 7 bases, with 9 bases between them. The CDR3 is 12 residues long. Per germline, CDR1 MDHEN and CDR2 SYDVKM.

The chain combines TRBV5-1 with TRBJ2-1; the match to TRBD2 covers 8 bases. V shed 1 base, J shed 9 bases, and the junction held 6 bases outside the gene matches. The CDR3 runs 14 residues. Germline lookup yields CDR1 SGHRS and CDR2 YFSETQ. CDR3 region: CASSLMSGSSEQFF. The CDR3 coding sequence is TGCGCCAGCAGCTTGATGAGCGGGAGTAGTGAGCAGTTCTTC.

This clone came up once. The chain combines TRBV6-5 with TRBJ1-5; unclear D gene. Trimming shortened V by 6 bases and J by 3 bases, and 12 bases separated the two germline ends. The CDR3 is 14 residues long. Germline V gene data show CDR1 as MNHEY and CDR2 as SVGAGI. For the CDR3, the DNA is TGTGCCAGCAGCTCCTCCGGAGCCAATCAGCCCCAGCATTTT. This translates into CASSSSGANQPQHF.

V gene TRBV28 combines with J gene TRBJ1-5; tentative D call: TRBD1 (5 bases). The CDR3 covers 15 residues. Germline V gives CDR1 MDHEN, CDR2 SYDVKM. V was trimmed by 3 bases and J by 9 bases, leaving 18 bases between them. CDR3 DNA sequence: TGTGCCAGCAGTTTCAGGGATGCCGCCCTAGGGCCCCAGCATTTT. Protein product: CASSFRDAALGPQHF.

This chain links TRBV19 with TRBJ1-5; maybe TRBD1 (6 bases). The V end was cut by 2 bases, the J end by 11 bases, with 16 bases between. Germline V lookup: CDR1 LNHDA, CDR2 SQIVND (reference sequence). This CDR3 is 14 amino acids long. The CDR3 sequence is CASSIRQGSGAQHF. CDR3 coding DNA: TGTGCCAGTAGTATACGGCAGGGGTCAGGGGCCCAGCATTTT. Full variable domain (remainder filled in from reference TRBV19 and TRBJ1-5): DGGITQSPKYLFRKEGQNVTLSCEQNLNHDAMYWYRQDPGQGLRLIYYSQIVNDFQKGDIAEGYSVSREKKESFPLTVTSAQKNPTAFYLCASSIRQGSGAQHFGDGTRLSIL.

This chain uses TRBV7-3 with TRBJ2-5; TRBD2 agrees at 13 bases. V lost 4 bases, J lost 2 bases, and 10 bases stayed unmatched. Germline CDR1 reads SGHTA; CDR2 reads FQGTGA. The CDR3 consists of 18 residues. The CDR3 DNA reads TGTGCCAGCAGCTGGGGGACTAGCGGGACCCCCGGGCAAGAGACCCAGTACTTC. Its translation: CASSWGTSGTPGQETQYF. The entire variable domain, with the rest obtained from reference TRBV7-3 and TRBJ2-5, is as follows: GAGVSQTPSNKVTEKGKYVELRCDPISGHTALYWYRQSLGQGPEFLIYFQGTGAADDSGLPNDRFFAVRPEGSVSTLKIQRTERGDSAVYLCASSWGTSGTPGQETQYFGPGTRLLVL.

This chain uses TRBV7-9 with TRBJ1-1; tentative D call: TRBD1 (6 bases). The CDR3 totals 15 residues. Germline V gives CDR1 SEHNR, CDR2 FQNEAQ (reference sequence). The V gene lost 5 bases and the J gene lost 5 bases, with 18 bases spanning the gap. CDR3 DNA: TGTGCCAGCAGCCCTTTAGGGGGGGGAGAGACTGAAGCTTTCTTT. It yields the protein CASSPLGGGETEAFF. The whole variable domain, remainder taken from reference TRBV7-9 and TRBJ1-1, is DTGVSQNPRHKITKRGQNVTFRCDPISEHNRLYWYRQTLGQGPEFLTYFQNEAQLEKSRLLSDRFSAERPKGSFSTLEIQRTEQGDSAMYLCASSPLGGGETEAFFGQGTRLTVV.

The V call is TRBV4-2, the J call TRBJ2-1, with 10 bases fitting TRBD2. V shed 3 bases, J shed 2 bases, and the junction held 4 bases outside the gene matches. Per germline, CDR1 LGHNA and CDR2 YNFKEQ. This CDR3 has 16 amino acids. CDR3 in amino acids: CASSHLAGETYNEQFF. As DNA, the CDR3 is TGTGCCAGCAGCCACCTAGCGGGGGAGACCTACAATGAGCAGTTCTTC.

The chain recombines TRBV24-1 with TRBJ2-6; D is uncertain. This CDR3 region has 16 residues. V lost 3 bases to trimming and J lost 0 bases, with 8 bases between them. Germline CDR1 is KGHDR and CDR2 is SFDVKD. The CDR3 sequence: CATSDPGTSGANVLTF. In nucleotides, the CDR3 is TGTGCCACCAGTGATCCAGGAACCTCTGGGGCCAACGTCCTGACTTTC.

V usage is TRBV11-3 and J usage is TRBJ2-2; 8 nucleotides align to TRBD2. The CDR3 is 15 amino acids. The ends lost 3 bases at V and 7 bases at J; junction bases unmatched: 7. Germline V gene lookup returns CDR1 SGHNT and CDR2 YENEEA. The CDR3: CASSLAGGTIGELFF. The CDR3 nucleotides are TGTGCCAGCAGCTTGGCGGGGGGTACGATCGGGGAGCTGTTTTTT.

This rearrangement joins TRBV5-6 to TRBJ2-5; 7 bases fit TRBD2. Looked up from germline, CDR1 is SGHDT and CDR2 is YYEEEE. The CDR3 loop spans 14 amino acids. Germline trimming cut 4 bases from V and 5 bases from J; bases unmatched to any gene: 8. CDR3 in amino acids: CASSDLRGVETQYF. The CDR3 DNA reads TGTGCCAGCAGCGACCTTCGGGGGGTGGAGACCCAGTACTTC.

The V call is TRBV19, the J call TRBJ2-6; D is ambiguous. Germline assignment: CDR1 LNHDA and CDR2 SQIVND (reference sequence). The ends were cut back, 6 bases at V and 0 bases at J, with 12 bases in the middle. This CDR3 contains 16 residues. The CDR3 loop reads CASRGRGHSGANVLTF. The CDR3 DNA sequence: TGTGCCAGTAGAGGCCGTGGGCACTCTGGGGCCAACGTCCTGACTTTC.

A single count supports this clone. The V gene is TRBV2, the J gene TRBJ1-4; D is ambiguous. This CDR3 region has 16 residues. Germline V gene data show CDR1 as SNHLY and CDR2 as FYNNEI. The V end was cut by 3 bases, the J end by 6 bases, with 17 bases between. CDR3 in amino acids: CASSDLGRRFYEKLFF. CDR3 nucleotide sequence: TGTGCCAGCAGTGACCTCGGCAGGAGGTTTTATGAAAAACTGTTTTTT.

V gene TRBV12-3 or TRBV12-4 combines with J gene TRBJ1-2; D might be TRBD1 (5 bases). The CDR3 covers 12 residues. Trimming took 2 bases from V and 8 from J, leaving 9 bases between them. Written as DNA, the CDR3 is TGTGCCAGCAGTTTACAGGGCGCCGGCTACACCTTC. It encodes CASSLQGAGYTF.

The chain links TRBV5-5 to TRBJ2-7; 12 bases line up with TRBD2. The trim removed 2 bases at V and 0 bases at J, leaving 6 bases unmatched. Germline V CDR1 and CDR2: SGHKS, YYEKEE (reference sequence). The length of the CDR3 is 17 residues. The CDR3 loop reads CASSLSSGRALSYEQYF. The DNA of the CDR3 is TGTGCCAGCAGCTTATCTAGCGGGAGGGCCCTCTCCTACGAGCAGTACTTC.

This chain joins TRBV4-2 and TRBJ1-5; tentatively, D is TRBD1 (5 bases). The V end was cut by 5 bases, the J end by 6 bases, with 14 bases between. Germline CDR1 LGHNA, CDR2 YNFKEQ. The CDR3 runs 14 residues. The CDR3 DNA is TGTGCCAGCAGCTTATCGGGGGACGGTCAGCCCCAGCATTTT. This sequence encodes CASSLSGDGQPQHF.

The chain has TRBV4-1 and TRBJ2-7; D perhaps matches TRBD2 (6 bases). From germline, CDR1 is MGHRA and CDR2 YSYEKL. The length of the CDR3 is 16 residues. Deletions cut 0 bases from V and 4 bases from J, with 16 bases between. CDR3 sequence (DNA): TGCGCCAGCAGCCAAGAGCCGGGGGTGAATGGGTACGAGCAGTACTTC. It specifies CASSQEPGVNGYEQYF.

The CDR3 nucleotides are TGCAGCGTGCGACAGGGGATCAACACTGAAGCTTTCTTT. It specifies CSVRQGINTEAFF. V usage is TRBV29-1 and J usage is TRBJ1-1, with TRBD1 matching over 8 bases. The CDR3 covers 13 residues. Germline CDR1 is SQVTM and CDR2 is ANQGSEA. V shed 6 bases and J 2 bases; nucleotides not matched to a gene: 5.

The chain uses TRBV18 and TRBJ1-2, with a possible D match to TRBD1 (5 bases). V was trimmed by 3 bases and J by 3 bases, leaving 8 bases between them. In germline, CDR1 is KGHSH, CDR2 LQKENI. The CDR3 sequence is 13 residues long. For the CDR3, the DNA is TGTGCCAGCTCACCCTCGACAGACTATGGCTACACCTTC. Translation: CASSPSTDYGYTF.

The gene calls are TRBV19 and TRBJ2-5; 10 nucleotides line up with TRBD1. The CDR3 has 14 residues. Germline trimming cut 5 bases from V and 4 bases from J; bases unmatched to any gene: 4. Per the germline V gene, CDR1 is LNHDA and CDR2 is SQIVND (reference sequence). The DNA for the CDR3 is TGTGCCAGTAGTGACAGGGGGCGTAGAGAGACCCAGTACTTC. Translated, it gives CASSDRGRRETQYF.

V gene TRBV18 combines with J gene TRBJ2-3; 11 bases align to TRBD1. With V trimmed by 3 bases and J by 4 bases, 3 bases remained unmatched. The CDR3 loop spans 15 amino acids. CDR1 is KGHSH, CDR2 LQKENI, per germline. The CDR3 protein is CASSPRTGGADTQYF. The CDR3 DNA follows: TGTGCCAGCTCACCCCGGACAGGGGGCGCAGATACGCAGTATTTT.

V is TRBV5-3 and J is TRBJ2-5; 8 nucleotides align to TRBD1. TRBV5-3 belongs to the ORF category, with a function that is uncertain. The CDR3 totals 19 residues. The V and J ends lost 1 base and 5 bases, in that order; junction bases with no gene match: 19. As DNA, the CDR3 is TGTGCCAGAAGCTTGAACCAGCCCACCCTGACAGGGGTAACGGAGACCCAGTACTTC. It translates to CARSLNQPTLTGVTETQYF.

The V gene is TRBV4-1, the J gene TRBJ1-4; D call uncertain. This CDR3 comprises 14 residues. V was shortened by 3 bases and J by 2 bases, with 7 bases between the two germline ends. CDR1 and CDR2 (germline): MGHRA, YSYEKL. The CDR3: CASSHGSTNEKLFF. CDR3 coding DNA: TGCGCCAGCAGCCACGGGTCCACTAATGAAAAACTGTTTTTT.